This T cell receptor beta chain comes out of a study of technical replicates of blood from a handful of donors. The method was immunoSEQ multiplex PCR; TCRdb's version includes in-frame clones alone and lacks a portion of them. The data hold about 93,000 clones, with 95% observed a single time. Trimming shortened V by 0 bases and J by 9 bases, and 11 bases separated the two germline ends. The CDR3 is made up of 13 amino acids. Per germline, CDR1 MGHRA and CDR2 YSYEKL. The sequenced sample consisted of T cells isolated from PBMCs. This chain uses TRBV4-1 with TRBJ1-1, with no clear D. This TCR was sampled from a human donor in good health. The chain's CDR3 is CASSQDHRQKAFF. CDR3 nucleotide sequence: TGCGCCAGCAGCCAAGATCACCGCCAGAAAGCTTTCTTT.